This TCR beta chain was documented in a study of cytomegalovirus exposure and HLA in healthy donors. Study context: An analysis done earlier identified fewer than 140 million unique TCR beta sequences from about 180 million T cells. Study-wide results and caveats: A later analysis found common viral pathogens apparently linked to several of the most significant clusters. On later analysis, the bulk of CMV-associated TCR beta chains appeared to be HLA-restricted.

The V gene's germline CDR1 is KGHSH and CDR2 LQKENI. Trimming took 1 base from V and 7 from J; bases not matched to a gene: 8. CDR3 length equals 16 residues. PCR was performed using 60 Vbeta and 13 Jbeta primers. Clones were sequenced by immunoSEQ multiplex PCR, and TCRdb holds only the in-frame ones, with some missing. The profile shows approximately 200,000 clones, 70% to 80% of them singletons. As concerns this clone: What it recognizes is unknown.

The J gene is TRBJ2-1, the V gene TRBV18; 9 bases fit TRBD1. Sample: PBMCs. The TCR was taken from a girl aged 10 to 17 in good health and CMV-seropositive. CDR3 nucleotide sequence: TGTGCCAGCTCACCACGAGGTTCCGGGACAGGGAATGAGCAGTTCTTC. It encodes CASSPRGSGTGNEQFF.